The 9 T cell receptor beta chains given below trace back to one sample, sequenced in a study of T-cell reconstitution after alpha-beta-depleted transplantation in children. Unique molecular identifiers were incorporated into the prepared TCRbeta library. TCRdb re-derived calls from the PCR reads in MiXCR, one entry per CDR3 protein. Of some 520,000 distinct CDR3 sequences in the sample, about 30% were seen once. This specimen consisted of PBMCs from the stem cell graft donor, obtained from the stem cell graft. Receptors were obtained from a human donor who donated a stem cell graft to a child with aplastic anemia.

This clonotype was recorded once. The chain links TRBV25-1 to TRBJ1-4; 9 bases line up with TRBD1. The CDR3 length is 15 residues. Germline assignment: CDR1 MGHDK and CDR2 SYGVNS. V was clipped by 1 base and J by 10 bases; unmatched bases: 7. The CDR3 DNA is TGTGCCAGCAGTGAATCGTACAGGGGGCGTGGAAAACTGTTTTTT. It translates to CASSESYRGRGKLFF.

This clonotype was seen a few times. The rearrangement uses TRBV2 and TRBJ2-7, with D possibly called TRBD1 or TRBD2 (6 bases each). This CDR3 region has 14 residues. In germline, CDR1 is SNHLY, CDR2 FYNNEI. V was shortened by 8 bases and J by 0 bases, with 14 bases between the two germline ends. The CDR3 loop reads CASWGAGSSYEQYV. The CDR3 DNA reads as TGTGCCAGCTGGGGGGCAGGGAGCTCCTACGAGCAGTACGTC.

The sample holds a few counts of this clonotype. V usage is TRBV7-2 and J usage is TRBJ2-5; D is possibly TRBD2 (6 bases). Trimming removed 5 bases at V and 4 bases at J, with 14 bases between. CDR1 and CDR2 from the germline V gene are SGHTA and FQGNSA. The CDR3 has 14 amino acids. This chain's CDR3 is CASSLVGGPETQYF. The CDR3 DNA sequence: TGTGCCAGCAGCCTCGTAGGAGGGCCAGAGACCCAGTACTTC.

The CDR3 here is CASSLGAPTNEKLFF. The CDR3 coding sequence is TGTGCCAGCAGCTTGGGGGCGCCAACTAATGAAAAACTGTTTTTT. J is TRBJ1-4 and V is TRBV5-5; D remains ambiguous. Germline lookup yields CDR1 SGHKS and CDR2 YYEKEE (reference sequence). Deletions cut 0 bases from V and 0 bases from J, with 6 bases between. There are 15 residues in the CDR3.

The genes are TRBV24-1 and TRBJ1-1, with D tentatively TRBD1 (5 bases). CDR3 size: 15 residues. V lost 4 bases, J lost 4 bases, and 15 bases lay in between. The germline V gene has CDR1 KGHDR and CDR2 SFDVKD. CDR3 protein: CATSEGQGDGTEAFF. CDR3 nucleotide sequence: TGTGCCACCAGTGAAGGGCAGGGCGATGGCACTGAAGCTTTCTTT.

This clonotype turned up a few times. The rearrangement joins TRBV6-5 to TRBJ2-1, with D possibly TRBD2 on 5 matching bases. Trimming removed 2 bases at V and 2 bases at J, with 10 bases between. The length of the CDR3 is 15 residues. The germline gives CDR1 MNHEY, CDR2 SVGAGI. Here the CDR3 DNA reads TGTGCCAGCAGTTACGAGGGAGAGACCTACAATGAGCAGTTCTTC. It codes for CASSYEGETYNEQFF.

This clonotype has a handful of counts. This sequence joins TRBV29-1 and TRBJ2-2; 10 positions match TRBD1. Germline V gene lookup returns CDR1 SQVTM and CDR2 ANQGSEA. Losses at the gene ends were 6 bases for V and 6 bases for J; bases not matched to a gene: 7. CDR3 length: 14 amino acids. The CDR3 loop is CSVDDRGQSGELFF. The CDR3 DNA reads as TGCAGCGTAGACGACAGGGGGCAGTCCGGGGAGCTGTTTTTT.

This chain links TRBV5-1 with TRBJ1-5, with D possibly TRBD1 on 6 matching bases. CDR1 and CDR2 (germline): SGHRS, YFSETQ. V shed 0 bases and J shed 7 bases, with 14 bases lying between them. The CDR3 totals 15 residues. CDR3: CASSLAGGARQPQHF. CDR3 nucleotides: TGCGCCAGCAGCTTGGCCGGGGGGGCTCGCCAGCCCCAGCATTTT.

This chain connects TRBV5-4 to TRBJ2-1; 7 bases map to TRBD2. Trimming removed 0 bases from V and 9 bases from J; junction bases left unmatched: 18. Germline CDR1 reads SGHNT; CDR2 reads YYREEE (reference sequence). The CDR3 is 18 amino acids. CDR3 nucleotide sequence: TGTGCCAGCAGCTTGGGGCTGGGAACTAGCGATTCTTCCTTTGAGCAGTTCTTC. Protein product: CASSLGLGTSDSSFEQFF.